This TCR beta chain stems from a study of CD4 T cells in relation to SARS-CoV-2 and coronaviruses. Study observations and caveats: Samples before the pandemic and after infection were not matched within any donor. About 65% of donors had memory CD4+ clonotypes crossrecognizing SARS-CoV-2 and common cold coronavirus spike. This crossreactivity analysis covered spike protein alone, no other viral proteins.

Before the COVID-19 pandemic, during about 2010-2018, CD4+ T cells were taken from unexposed donors. As to this clone: Its antigen is unidentified.

The V gene lost 4 bases and the J gene lost 4 bases, with 14 bases spanning the gap. The length of the CDR3 is 14 residues. Germline CDR1 is SGHRS and CDR2 is YFSETQ. Only in-frame clones appear in the TCRdb table, and some are missing; sequencing was by immunoSEQ multiplex PCR. The sample includes 60,000 or so clones, 85% to 95% of them seen just once. Sequencing was done on a sample of naive CD4+ T cells from PBMCs. The subset was: naive CD4+ T cells isolated by negative enrichment. This chain connects TRBV5-1 to TRBJ2-5, with TRBD1 as a possible D gene (6 bases). This sequence originates from a human donor in good health. CDR3 in DNA: TGCGCCAGCAGCGTCCCACAGGGAACAGAGACCCAGTACTTC. Encoded protein: CASSVPQGTETQYF.